This T cell receptor (beta chain) was found in a study of T-cell memory formation after mild COVID-19. About the research overall: Across donors, TCR clusters were largely donor specific.

General study points: Clones contracting day 15 to 85 were balanced CD4/CD8; later expanders leaned CD4+. Among contracting clones, CD4+ were mainly CM/EM and CD8+ enriched in EMRA.

A word on this clonotype: The antigen is unknown.

5'RACE, which relied on constant-segment primers, yielded TCR alpha and TCR beta cDNA libraries carrying sample barcodes and UMIs. TCRdb re-analysed the 5' RACE reads in MiXCR, keeping a single row per CDR3 protein. The sample lists about 320,000 distinct CDR3 sequences; approximately 14% were seen once. The CDR3 contains 13 residues. V was trimmed by 3 bases and J by 5 bases, leaving 12 bases between them. From germline, CDR1 is DFQATT and CDR2 SNEGSKA (reference sequence). The chain joins TRBV20-1 to TRBJ2-3, with unresolved D. This receptor was obtained from a man aged 18 to 29 who had mild COVID-19 (a few samples of this study predate the infection). Cell type and time point are not known. Material for sequencing was PBMCs or a T cell subset sorted from them (not recorded which). The CDR3 bases are TGCAGTGCTAGGAGGAGCCCCAAAGATACGCAGTATTTT. It translates to CSARRSPKDTQYF.